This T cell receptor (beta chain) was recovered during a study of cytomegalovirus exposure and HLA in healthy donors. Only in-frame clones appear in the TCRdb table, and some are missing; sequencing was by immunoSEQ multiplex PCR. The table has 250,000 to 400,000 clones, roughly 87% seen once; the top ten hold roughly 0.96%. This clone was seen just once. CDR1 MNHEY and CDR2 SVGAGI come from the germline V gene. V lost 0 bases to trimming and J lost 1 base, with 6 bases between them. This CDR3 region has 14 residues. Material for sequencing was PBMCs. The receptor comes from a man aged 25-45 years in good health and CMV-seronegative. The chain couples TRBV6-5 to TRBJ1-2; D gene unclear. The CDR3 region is CASSYSGDNYGYTF. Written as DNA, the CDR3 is TGTGCCAGCAGTTACTCCGGGGATAACTATGGCTACACCTTC.